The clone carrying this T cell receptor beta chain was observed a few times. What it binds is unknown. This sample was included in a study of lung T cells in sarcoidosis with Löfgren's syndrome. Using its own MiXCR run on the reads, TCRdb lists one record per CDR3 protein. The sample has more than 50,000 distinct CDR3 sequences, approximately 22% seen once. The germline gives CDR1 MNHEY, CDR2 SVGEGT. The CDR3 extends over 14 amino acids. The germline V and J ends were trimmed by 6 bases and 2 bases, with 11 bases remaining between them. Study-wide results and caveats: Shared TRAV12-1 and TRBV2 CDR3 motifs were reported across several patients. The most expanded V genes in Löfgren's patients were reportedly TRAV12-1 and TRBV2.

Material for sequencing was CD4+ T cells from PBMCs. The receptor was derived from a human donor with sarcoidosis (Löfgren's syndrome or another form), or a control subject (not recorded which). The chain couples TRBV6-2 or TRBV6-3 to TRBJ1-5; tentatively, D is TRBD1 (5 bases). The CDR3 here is CASSTGGGNQPQHF. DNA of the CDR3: TGTGCCAGCAGCACCGGGGGAGGCAATCAGCCCCAGCATTTT.